This TCR beta chain is from a study of blood T cell repertoires in COVID-19. Per the study methods: Amplified reference gene primers provided the basis for estimating nucleated cell counts. Method: immunoSEQ multiplex PCR; TCRdb's copy keeps in-frame clones and lacks some. V and J calls plus clone size are reproduced from that table; the DNA served to infer D and trimming. The sample contains 250,000 to 400,000 clones, about 92% of which appear only once. This CDR3 is built from 19 residues. The germline gives CDR1 MDHEN, CDR2 SYDVKM. V was pared by 4 bases and J by 0 bases, with 15 bases of the junction left unmatched.

The origin of this receptor is a man between 60 and 75 years old who had recovered from COVID-19. The rearrangement links TRBV28 to TRBJ1-5, with 7 bases identical to TRBD1. Sequenced material: PBMCs or T cells enriched from blood (not recorded which). The CDR3 reads CASSSPYRVGGASNQPQHF. The CDR3 DNA sequence: TGTGCCAGCAGTTCCCCTTATCGTGTAGGGGGCGCTAGCAATCAGCCCCAGCATTTT.